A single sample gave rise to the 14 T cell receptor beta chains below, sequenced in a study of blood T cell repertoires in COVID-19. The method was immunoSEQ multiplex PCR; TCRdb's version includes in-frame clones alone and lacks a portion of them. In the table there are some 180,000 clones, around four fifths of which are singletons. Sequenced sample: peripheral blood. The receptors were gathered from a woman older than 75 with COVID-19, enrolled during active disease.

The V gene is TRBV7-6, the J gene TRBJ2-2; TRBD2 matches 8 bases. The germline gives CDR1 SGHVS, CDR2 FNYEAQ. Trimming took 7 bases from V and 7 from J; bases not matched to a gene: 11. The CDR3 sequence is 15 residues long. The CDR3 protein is CASTPTGGPNGELFF. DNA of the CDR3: TGTGCCAGCACCCCGACGGGGGGGCCAAACGGGGAGCTGTTTTTT. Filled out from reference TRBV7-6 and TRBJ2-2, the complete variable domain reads GAGVSQSPRYKVTKRGQDVALRCDPISGHVSLYWYRQALGQGPEFLTYFNYEAQQDKSGLPNDRFSAERPEGSISTLTIQRTEQRDSAMYRCASTPTGGPNGELFFGEGSRLTVL.

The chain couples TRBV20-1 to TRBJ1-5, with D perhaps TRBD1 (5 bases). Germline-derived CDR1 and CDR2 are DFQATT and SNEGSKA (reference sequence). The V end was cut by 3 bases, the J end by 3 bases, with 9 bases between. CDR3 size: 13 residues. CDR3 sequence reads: CSASGAANQPQHF. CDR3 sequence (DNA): TGCAGTGCTAGTGGGGCAGCCAATCAGCCCCAGCATTTT.

The CDR3 nucleotides read TGTGCCACCAACCGGGAGTCGAGTTACAATGAGCAGTTCTTC. It codes for CATNRESSYNEQFF. This chain uses TRBV28 with TRBJ2-1; perhaps TRBD2 as D (6 bases). Trimming stripped 10 bases from V and 4 bases from J, with 17 bases between. The CDR3 contains 14 residues. CDR1 is MDHEN and CDR2 is SYDVKM in the germline V gene.

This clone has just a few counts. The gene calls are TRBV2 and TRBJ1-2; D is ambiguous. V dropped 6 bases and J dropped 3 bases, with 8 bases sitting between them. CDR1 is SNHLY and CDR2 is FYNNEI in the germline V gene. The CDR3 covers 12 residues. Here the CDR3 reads CASSEEDYGYTF. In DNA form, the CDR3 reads TGTGCCAGCAGCGAGGAGGACTATGGCTACACCTTC. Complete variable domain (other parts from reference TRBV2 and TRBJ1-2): EPEVTQTPSHQVTQMGQEVILRCVPISNHLYFYWYRQILGQKVEFLVSFYNNEISEKSEIFDDQFSVERPDGSNFTLKIRSTKLEDSAMYFCASSEEDYGYTFGSGTRLTVV.

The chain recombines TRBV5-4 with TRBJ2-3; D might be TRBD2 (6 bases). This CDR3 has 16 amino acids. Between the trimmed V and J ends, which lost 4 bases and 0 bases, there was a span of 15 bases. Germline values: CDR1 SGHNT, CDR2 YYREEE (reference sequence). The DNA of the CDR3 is TGTGCCAGCAGCCTTCCTAATGCGGGGAGCACAGATACGCAGTATTTT. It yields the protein CASSLPNAGSTDTQYF.

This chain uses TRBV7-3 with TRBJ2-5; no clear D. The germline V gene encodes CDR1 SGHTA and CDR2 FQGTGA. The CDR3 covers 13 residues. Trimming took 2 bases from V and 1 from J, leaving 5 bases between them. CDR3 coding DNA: TGTGCCAGCAGCTTACAGTCCCAAGAGACCCAGTACTTC. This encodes CASSLQSQETQYF.

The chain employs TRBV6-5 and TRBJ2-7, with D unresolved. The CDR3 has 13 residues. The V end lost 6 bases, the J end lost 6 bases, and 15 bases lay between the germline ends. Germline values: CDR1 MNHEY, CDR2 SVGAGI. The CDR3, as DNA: TGTGCCAGCAGCCCCGCCGCTTCGGGCGAGCAGTACTTC. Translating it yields CASSPAASGEQYF.

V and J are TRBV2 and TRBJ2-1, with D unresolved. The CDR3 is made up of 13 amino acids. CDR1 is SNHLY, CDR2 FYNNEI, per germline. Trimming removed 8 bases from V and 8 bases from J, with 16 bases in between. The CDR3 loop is CASGVSLWDEQFF. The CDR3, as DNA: TGTGCCAGCGGTGTTAGCCTGTGGGATGAGCAGTTCTTC. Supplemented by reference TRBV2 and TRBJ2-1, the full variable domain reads EPEVTQTPSHQVTQMGQEVILRCVPISNHLYFYWYRQILGQKVEFLVSFYNNEISEKSEIFDDQFSVERPDGSNFTLKIRSTKLEDSAMYFCASGVSLWDEQFFGPGTRLTVL.

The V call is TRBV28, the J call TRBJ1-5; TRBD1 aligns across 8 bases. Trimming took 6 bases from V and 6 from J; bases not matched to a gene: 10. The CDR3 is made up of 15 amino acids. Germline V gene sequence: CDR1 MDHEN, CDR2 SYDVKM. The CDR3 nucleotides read TGTGCCAGCAGAACACAGGGGGGATGGAGTCAGCCCCAGCATTTT. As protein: CASRTQGGWSQPQHF.

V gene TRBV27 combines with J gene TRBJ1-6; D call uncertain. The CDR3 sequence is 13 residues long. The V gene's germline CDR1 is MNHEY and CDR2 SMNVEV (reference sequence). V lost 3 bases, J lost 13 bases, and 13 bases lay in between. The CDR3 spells CASSFGGRPPLHF. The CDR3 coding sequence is TGTGCCAGCAGTTTCGGAGGTCGCCCTCCCCTCCACTTT.

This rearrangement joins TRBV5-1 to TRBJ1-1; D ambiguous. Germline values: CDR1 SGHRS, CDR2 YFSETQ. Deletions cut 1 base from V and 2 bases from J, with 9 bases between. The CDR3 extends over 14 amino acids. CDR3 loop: CASSLTEANTEAFF. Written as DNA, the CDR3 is TGCGCCAGCAGCTTGACGGAGGCCAACACTGAAGCTTTCTTT.

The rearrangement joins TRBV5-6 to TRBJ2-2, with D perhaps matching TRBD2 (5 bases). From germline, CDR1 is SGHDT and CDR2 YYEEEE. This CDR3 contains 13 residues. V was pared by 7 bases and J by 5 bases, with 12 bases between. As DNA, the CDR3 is TGTGCCAGCTGCCCGGGGTGGACCGGGGAGCTGTTTTTT. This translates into CASCPGWTGELFF.

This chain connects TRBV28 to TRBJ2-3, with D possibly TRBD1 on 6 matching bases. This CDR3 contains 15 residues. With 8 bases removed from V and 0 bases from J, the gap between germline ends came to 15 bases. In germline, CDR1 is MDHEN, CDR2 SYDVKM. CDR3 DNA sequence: TGTGCCAGCGTGGCAGGGACAAGAAGCACAGATACGCAGTATTTT. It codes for CASVAGTRSTDTQYF.

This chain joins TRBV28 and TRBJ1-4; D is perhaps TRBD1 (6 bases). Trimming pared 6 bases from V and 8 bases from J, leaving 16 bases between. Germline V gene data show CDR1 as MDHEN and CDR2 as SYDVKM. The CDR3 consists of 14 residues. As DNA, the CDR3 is TGTGCCAGCAGATCAGGGGTTTATAAGGAAAAACTGTTTTTT. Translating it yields CASRSGVYKEKLFF.